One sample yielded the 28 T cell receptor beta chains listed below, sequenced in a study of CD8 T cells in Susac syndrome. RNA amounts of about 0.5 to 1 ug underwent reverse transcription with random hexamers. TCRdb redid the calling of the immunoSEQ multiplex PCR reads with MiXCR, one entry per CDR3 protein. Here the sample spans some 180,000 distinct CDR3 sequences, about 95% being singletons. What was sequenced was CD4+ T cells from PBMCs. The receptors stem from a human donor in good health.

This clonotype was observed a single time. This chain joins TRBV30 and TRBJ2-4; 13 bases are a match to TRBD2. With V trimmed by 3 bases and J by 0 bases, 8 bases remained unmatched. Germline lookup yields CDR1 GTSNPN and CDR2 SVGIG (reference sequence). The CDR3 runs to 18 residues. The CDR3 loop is CAWRTGTSGALAKNIQYF. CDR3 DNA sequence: TGTGCCTGGAGGACCGGGACTAGCGGGGCTCTAGCCAAAAACATTCAGTACTTC.

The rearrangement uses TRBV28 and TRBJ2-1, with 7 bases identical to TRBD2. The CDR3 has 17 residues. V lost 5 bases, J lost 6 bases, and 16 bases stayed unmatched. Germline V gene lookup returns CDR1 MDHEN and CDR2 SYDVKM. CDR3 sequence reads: CASSPIAGLAPFNEQFF. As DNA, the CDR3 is TGTGCCAGCAGTCCCATAGCGGGCCTCGCTCCATTCAATGAGCAGTTCTTC.

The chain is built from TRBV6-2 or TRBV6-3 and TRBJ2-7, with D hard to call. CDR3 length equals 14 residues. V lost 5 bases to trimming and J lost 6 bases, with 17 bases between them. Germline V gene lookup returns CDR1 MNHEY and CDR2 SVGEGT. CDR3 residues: CASSVLRTAVEQYF. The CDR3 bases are TGTGCCAGCAGTGTACTACGGACGGCCGTCGAGCAGTACTTC.

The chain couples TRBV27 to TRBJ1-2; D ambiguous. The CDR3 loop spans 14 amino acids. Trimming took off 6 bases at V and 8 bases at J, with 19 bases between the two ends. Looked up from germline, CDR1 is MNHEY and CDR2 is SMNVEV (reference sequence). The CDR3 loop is CASSFRSQGRGYTF. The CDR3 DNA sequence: TGTGCCAGCAGCTTCCGGAGTCAAGGTCGCGGCTACACCTTC.

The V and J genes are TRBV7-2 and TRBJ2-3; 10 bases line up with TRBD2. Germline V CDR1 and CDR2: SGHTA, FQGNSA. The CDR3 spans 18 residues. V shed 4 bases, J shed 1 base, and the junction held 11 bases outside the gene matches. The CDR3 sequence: CASSYSSGSGRGTDTQYF. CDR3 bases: TGTGCCAGCAGCTATTCTAGCGGGAGCGGGCGGGGCACAGATACGCAGTATTTT.

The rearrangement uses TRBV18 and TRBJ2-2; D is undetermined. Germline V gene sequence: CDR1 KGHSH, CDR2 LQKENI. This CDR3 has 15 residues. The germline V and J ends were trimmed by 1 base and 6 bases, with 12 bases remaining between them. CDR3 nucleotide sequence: TGTGCCAGCTCACCACTAGGAACGGAGTCCGGGGAGCTGTTTTTT. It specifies CASSPLGTESGELFF.

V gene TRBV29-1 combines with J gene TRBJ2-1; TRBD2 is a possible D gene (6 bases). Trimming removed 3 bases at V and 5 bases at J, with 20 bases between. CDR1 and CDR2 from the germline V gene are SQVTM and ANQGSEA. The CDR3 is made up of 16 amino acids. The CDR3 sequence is CSVEPGGAGHNNEQFF. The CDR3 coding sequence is TGCAGCGTTGAGCCTGGAGGGGCAGGTCATAACAATGAGCAGTTCTTC.

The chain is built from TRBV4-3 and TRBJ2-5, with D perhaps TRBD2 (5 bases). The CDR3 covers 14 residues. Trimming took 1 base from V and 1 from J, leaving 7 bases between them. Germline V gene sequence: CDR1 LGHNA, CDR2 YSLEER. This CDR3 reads CASSQGGLQETQYF. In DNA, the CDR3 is TGCGCCAGCAGCCAAGGAGGACTCCAAGAGACCCAGTACTTC.

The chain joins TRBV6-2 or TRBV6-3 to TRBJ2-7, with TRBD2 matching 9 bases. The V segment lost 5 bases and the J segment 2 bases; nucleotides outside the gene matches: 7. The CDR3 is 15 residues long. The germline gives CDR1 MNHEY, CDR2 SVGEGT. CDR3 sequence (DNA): TGTGCCAGCAGTCGTACTAGCGGGCAAGCCTACGAGCAGTACTTC. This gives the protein CASSRTSGQAYEQYF.

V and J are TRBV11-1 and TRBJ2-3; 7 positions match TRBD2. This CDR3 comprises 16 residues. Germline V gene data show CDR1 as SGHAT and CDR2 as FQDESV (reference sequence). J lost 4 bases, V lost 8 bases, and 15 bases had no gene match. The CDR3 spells CASRAGVTLPSDTQYF. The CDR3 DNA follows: TGTGCCAGCCGGGCGGGAGTTACTCTACCCTCAGATACGCAGTATTTT.

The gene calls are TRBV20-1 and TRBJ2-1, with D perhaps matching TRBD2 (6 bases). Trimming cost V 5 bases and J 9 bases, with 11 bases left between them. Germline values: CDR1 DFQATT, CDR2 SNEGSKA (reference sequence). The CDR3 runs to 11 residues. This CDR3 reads CSASTSREQFF. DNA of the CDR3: TGCAGTGCTTCTACTAGCCGTGAGCAGTTCTTC.

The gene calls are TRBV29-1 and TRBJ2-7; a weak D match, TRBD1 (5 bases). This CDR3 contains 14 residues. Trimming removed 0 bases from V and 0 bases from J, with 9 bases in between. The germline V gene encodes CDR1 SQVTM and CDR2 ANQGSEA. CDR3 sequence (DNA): TGCAGCGTTGAAGATCGCAGGGACTCCTACGAGCAGTACTTC. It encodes CSVEDRRDSYEQYF.

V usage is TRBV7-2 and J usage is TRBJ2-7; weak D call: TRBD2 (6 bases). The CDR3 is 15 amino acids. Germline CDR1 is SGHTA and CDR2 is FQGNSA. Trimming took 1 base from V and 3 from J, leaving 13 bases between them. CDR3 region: CASSLDGGTNYEQYF. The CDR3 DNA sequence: TGTGCCAGCAGCTTAGACGGGGGAACCAACTACGAGCAGTACTTC.

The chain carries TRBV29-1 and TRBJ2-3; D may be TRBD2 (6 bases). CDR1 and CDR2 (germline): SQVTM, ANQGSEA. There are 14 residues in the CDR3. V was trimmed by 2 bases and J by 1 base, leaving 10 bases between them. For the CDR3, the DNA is TGCAGCGTTGAATCGGCTAGCGGCACAGATACGCAGTATTTT. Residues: CSVESASGTDTQYF.

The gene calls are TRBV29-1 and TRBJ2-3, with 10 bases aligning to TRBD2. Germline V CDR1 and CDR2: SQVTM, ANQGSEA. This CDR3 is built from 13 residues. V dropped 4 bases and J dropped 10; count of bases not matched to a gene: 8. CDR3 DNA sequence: TGCAGCGTTGCAACTAGCGGGATGGTGGCGCAGTATTTT. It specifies CSVATSGMVAQYF.

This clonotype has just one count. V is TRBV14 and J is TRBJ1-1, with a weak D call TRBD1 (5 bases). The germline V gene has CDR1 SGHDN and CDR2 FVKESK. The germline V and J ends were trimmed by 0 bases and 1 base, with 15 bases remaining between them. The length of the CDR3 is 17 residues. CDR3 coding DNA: TGTGCCAGCAGCCAAGACCCTATGGGACGGCCGAACACTGAAGCTTTCTTT. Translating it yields CASSQDPMGRPNTEAFF.

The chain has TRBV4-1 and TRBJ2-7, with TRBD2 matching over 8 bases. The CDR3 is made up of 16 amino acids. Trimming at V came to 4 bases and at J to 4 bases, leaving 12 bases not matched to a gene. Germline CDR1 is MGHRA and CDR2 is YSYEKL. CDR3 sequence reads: CASSRTQRESTYEQYF. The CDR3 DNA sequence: TGCGCCAGCAGCCGGACCCAGCGGGAGTCTACTTACGAGCAGTACTTC.

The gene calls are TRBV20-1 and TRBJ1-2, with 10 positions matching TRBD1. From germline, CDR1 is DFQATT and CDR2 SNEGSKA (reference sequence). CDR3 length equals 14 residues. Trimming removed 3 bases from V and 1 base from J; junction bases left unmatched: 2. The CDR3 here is CSARGTGVNYGYTF. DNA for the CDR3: TGCAGTGCTAGGGGGACAGGGGTTAACTATGGCTACACCTTC.

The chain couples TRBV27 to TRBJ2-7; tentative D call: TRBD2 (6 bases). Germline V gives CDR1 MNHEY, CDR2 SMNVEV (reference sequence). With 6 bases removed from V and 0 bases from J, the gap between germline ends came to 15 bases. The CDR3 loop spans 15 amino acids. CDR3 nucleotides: TGTGCCAGCAGCCGCTATGGGAGGATCTCCTACGAGCAGTACTTC. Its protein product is CASSRYGRISYEQYF.

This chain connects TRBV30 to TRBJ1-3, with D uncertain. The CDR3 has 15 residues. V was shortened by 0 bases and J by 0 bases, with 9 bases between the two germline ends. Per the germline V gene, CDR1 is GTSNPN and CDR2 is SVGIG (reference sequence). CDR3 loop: CAWSVGVLSGNTIYF. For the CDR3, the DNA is TGTGCCTGGAGTGTGGGAGTCCTCTCTGGAAACACCATATATTTT.

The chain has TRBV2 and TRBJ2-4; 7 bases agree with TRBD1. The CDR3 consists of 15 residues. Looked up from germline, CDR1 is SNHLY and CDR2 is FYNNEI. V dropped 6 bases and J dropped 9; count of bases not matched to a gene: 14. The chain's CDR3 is CASSRLGQRSGIQYF. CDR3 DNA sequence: TGTGCCAGCAGCCGCCTGGGACAGAGGAGTGGCATTCAGTACTTC.

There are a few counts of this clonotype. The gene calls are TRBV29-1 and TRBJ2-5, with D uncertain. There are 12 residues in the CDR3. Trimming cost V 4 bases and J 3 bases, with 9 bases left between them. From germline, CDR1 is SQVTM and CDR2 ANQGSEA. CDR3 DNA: TGCAGCGTTGGTGCATCGGAAGAGACCCAGTACTTC. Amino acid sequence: CSVGASEETQYF.

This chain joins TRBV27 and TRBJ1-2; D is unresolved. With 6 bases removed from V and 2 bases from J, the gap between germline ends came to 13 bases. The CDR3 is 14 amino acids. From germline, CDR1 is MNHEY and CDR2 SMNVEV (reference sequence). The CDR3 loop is CASRSSGPNYGYTF. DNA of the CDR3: TGTGCCAGCAGGTCGTCCGGTCCCAACTATGGCTACACCTTC.

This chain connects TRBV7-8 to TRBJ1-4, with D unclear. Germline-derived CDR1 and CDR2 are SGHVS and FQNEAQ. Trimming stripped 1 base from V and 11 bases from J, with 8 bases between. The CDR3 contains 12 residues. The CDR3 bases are TGTGCCAGCAGCTTAGTTGAGAATAAACTGTTTTTT. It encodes CASSLVENKLFF.

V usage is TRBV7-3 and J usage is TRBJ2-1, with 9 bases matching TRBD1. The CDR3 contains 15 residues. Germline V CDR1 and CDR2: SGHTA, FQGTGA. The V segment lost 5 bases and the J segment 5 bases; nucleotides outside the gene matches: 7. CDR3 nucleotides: TGTGCCAGCAGCCAAGGACAGGGGATGCACAATGAGCAGTTCTTC. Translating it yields CASSQGQGMHNEQFF.

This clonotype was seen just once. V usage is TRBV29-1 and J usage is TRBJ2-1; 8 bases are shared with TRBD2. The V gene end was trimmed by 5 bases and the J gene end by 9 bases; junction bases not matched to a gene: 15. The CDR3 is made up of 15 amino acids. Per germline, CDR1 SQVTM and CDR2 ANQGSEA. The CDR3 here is CSVLRGLAGGSEQFF. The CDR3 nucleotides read TGCAGCGTTCTAAGAGGCCTAGCGGGCGGGAGTGAGCAGTTCTTC.

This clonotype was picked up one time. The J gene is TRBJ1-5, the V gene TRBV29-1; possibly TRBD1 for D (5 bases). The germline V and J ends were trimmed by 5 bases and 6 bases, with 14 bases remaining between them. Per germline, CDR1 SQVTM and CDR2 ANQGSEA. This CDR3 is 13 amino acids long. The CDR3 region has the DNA TGCAGCGTTCAAGGGGAGGGTAGTCAGCCCCAGCATTTT. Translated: CSVQGEGSQPQHF.

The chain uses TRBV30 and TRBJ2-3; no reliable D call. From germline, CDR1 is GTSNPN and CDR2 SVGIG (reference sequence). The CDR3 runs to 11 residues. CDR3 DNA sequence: TGTGCGGGTAGAGAGACATATACGCAGTATTTT. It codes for CAGRETYTQYF.